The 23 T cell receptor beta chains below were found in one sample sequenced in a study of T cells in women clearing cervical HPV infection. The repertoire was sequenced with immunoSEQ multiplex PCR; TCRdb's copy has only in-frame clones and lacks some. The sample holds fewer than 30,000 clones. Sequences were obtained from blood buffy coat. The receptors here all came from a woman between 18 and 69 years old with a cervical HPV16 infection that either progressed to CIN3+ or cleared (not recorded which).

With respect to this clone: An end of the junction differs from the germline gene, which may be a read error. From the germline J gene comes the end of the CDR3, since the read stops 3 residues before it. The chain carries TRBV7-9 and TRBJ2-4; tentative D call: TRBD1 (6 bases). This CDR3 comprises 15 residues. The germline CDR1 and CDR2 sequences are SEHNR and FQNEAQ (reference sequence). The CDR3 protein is CASSVAGTPVDGQYF. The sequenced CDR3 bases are TGTGCCAGCAGCGTAGCCGGGACACCGGTAGATGGT.

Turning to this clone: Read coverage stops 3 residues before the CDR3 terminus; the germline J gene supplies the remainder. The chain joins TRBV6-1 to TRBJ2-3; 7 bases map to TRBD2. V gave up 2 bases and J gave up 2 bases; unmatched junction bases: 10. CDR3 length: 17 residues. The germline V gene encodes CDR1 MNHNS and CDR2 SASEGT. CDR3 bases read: TGTGCCAGCAGTGAATGGGGACCAGCGGGACCCACAGATACG. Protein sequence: CASSEWGPAGPTDT. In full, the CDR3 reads CASSEWGPAGPTDTQYF.

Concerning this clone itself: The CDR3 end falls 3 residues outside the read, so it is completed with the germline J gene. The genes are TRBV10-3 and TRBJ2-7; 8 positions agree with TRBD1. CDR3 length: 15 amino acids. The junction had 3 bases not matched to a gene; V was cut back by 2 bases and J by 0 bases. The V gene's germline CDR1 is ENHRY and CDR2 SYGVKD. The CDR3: CAISEGQGSSYEQYF. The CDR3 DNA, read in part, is TGTGCCATCAGTGAGGGACAGGGCAGCTCCTACGAG.

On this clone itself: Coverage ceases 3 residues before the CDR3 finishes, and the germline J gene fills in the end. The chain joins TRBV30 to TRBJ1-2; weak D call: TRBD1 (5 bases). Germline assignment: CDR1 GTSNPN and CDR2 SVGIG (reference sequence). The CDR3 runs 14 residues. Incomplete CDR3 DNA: TGTGCCTGGGTGTCGGGAGGGGTAGTTGAAGGC. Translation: CAWVSGGVVEG. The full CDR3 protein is CAWVSGGVVEGYTF.

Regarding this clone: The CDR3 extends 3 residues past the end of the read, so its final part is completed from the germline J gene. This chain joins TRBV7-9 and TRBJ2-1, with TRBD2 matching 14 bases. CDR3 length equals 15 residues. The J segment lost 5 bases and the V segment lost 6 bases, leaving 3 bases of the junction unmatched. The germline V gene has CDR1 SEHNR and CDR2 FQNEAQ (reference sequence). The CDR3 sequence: CASRGLAGEDNEQFF. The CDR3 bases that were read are TGTGCCAGCAGGGGACTAGCGGGAGAAGACAATGAG.

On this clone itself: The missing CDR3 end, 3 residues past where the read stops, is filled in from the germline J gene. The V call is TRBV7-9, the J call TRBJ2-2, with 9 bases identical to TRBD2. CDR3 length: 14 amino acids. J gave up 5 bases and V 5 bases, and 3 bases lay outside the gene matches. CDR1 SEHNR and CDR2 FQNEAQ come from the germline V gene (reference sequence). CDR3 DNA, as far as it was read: TGTGCCAGCAGCCCGGGACTAGCTACCGGGGAG. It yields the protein CASSPGLATGE. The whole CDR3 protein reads CASSPGLATGELFF.

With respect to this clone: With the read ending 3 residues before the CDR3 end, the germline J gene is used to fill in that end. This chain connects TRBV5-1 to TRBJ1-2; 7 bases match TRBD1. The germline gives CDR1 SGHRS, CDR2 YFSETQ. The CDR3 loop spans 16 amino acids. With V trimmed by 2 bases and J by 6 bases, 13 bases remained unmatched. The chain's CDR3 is CASSFTQGSSLNGYTF. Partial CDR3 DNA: TGCGCCAGCAGCTTTACACAGGGGTCAAGTCTGAATGGC.

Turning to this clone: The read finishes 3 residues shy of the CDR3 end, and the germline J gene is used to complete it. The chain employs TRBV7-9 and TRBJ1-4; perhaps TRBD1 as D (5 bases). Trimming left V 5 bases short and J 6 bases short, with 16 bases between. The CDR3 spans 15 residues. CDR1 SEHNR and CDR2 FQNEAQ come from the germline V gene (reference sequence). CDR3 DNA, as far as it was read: TGTGCCAGCAGCGCCGGGGGAGAGGGCTATGAAAAA. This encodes CASSAGGEGYEK. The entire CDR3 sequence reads CASSAGGEGYEKLFF.

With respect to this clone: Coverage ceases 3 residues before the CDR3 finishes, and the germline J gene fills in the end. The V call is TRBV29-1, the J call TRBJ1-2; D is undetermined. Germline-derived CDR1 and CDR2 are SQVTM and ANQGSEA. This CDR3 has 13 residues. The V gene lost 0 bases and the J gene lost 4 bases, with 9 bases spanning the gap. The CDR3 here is CSVEEGGLYGYTF. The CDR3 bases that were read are TGCAGCGTTGAAGAGGGCGGACTCTATGGC.

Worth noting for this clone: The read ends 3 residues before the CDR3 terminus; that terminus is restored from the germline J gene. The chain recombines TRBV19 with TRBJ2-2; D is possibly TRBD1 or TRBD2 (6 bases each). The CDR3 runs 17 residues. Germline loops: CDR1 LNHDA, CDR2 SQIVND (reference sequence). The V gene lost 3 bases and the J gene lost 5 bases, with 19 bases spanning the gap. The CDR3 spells CASSIRGLQGGTGELFF. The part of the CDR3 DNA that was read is TGTGCCAGTAGTATCAGGGGATTGCAGGGAGGAACCGGGGAG.

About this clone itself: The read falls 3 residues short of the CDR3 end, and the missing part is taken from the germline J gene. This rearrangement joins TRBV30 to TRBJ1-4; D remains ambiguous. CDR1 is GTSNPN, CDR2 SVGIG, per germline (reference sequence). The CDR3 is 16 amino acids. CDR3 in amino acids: CAWSVRWRGGNSPLFF. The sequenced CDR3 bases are TGTGCCTGGAGTGTAAGGTGGAGAGGCGGTAATTCACCA.

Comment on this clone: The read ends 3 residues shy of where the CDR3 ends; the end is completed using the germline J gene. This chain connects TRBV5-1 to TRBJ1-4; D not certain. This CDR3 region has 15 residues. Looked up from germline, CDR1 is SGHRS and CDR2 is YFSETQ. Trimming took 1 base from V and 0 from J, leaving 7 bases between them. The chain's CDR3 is CASSLTDATNEKLFF. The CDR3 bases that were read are TGCGCCAGCAGCTTGACAGATGCAACTAATGAAAAA.

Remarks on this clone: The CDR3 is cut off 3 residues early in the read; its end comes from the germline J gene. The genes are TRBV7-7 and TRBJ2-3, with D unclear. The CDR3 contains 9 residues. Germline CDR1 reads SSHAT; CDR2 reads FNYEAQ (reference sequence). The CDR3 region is CASQEAQYF. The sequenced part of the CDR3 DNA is TGTGCCTCGCAAGAGGCG.

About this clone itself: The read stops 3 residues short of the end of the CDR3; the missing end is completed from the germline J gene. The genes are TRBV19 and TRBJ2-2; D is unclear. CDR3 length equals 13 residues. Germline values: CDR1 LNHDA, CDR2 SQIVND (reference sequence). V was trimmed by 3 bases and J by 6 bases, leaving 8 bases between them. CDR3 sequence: CASSMVSAGELFF. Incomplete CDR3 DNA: TGTGCCAGTAGTATGGTATCAGCCGGGGAG.

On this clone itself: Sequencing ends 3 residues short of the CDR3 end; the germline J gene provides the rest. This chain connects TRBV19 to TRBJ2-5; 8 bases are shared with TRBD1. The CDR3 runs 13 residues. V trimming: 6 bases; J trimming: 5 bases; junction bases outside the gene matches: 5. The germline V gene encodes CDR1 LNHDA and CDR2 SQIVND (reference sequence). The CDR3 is CASSRGQEETQYF. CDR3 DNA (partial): TGTGCCAGTAGCAGGGGGCAAGAGGAGACC. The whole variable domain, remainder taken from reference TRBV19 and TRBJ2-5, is DGGITQSPKYLFRKEGQNVTLSCEQNLNHDAMYWYRQDPGQGLRLIYYSQIVNDFQKGDIAEGYSVSREKKESFPLTVTSAQKNPTAFYLCASSRGQEETQYFGPGTRLLVL.

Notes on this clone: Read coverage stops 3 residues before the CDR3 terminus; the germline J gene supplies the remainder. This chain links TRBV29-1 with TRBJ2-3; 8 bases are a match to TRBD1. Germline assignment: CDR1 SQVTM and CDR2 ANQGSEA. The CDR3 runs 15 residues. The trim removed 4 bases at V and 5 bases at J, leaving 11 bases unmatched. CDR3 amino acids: CSVGSQGAELDTQYF. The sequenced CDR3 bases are TGCAGCGTTGGATCGCAGGGGGCGGAATTAGATACG.

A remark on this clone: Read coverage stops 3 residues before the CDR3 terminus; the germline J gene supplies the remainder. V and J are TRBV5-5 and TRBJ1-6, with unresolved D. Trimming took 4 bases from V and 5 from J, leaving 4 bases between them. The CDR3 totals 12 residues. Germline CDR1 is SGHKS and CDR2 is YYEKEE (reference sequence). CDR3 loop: CASSLDNSPLHF. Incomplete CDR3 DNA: TGTGCCAGCAGCCTAGATAATTCACCC.

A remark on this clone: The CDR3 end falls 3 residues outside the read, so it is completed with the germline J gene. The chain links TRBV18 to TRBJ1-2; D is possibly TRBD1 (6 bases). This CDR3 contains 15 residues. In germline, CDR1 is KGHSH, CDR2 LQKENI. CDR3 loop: CASSAGQRSTDTYTF. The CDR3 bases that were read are TGTGCCAGCTCAGCCGGACAGAGGAGCACAGATACC.

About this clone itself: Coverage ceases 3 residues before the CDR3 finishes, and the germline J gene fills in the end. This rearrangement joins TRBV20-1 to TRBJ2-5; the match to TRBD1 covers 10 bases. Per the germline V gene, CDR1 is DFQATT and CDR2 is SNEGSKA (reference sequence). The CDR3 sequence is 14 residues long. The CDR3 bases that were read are TGCAGTGCTAACCCGGGACAGGGGTTTGATACC. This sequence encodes CSANPGQGFDT. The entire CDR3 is CSANPGQGFDTQYF.

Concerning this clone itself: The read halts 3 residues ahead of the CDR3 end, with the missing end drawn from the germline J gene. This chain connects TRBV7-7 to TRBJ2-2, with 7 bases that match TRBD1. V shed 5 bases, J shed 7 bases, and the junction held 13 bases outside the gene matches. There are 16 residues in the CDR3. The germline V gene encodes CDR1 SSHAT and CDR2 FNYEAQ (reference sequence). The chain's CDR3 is CASSPNRGDVYGELFF. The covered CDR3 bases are TGTGCCAGCAGCCCCAACAGGGGTGATGTATACGGGGAG.

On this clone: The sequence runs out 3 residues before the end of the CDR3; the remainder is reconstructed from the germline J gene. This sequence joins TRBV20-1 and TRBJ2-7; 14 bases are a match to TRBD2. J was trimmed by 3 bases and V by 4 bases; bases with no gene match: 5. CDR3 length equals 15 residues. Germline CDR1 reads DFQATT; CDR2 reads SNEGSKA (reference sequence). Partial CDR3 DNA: TGCAGTGCTAAAGCTGGGACTAGCGGGAGCTACGAG. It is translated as CSAKAGTSGSYE. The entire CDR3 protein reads CSAKAGTSGSYEQYF.

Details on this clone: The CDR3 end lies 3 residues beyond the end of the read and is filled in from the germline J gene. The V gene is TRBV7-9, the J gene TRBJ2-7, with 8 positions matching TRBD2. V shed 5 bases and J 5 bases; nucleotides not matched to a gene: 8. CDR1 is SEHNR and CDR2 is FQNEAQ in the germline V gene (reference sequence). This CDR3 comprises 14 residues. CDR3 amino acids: CASSPSAGGDEQYF. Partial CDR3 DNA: TGTGCCAGCAGCCCGTCGGCGGGAGGAGACGAG. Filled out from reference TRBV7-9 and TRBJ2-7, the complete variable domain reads DTGVSQNPRHKITKRGQNVTFRCDPISEHNRLYWYRQTLGQGPEFLTYFQNEAQLEKSRLLSDRFSAERPKGSFSTLEIQRTEQGDSAMYLCASSPSAGGDEQYFGPGTRLTVT.

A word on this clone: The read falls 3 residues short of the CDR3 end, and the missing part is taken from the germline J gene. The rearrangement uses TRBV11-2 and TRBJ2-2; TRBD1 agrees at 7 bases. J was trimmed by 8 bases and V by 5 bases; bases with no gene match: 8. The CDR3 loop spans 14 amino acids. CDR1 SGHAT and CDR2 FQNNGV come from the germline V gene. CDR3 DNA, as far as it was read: TGTGCCAGCAGCCCAGGCGACAGGGAGGGGGAG. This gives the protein CASSPGDREGE. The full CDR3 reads CASSPGDREGELFF.